A single sample is the source of the 8 T cell receptor beta chains below, sequenced in a study of shared clonotypes between healthy human individuals. TCRdb's table, derived via immunoSEQ multiplex PCR, lists solely in-frame clones and lacks some. Among nearly 1 million clones, 76% were seen once, and the ten largest hold about 1.5%. The sample comprised memory CD4+ T cells sorted from blood. As for subset: CD45RA-negative fraction. These TCRs come from a man between 18 and 29 years old in good health.

The chain has TRBV15 and TRBJ1-4, with D unclear. Trimming removed 5 bases from V and 10 bases from J, with 17 bases in between. The CDR3 is made up of 14 amino acids. Germline V gene lookup returns CDR1 LNHNV and CDR2 YYDKDF (reference sequence). CDR3 protein: CATSLSPARAKLFF. CDR3 nucleotides: TGTGCCACCAGCTTGTCCCCGGCAAGGGCAAAACTGTTTTTT.

The V gene is TRBV10-3, the J gene TRBJ2-5; D not resolved. The germline V gene has CDR1 ENHRY and CDR2 SYGVKD. Trimming pared 8 bases from V and 1 base from J, leaving 5 bases between. This CDR3 has 11 amino acids. The CDR3 sequence is CAIGLQETQYF. The CDR3 bases are TGTGCCATCGGGCTCCAAGAGACCCAGTACTTC.

The V and J genes are TRBV7-6 and TRBJ2-1; a possible D gene is TRBD2 (6 bases). V was pared by 2 bases and J by 4 bases, with 9 bases between. From germline, CDR1 is SGHVS and CDR2 FNYEAQ. This CDR3 is 14 amino acids long. The CDR3 spells CASSLSGPYNEQFF. The CDR3 DNA reads as TGTGCCAGCAGCTTAAGCGGGCCTTACAATGAGCAGTTCTTC.

V and J are TRBV11-2 and TRBJ2-5, with 8 positions matching TRBD2. Trimming cost V 0 bases and J 1 base; bases outside gene matches: 7. The CDR3 spans 17 residues. Germline values: CDR1 SGHAT, CDR2 FQNNGV. The CDR3, as DNA: TGTGCCAGCAGCTTAGATGATAGCGGGGCCTTCCAAGAGACCCAGTACTTC. Translation gives CASSLDDSGAFQETQYF.

The chain couples TRBV4-1 to TRBJ2-3; D gene uncertain. CDR1 is MGHRA and CDR2 is YSYEKL in the germline V gene. The CDR3 has 19 residues. V lost 0 bases, J lost 0 bases, and 19 bases lay in between. The CDR3 DNA reads TGCGCCAGCAGCCAAGAAAGTGCGTCAGCGCGAGTCAGCACAGATACGCAGTATTTT. Amino acids: CASSQESASARVSTDTQYF.

As regards this clone: Relative to the germline gene, one junction end is altered; a read error may explain this. The chain combines TRBV7-7 with TRBJ2-5; TRBD1 might be the D (6 bases). The germline gives CDR1 SSHAT, CDR2 FNYEAQ (reference sequence). CDR3 size: 15 residues. The CDR3 here is CASSGGHGDQETQYF. For the CDR3, the DNA is TGTGCTAGCAGTGGGGGACACGGGGACCAAGAGACCCAGTACTTC.

This clone appeared a few times. The rearrangement joins TRBV14 to TRBJ1-3; 10 nucleotides align to TRBD1. Germline V gives CDR1 SGHDN, CDR2 FVKESK. V shed 4 bases, J shed 5 bases, and the junction held 5 bases outside the gene matches. The CDR3 totals 15 residues. CDR3 sequence: CASSRPGQGRNTIYF. DNA of the CDR3: TGTGCCAGCAGCCGACCGGGACAGGGGAGAAACACCATATATTTT.

V is TRBV14 and J is TRBJ1-1; D gene ambiguous. The CDR3 totals 16 residues. Trimming removed 0 bases from V and 0 bases from J, with 11 bases in between. Germline values: CDR1 SGHDN, CDR2 FVKESK. CDR3 coding DNA: TGTGCCAGCAGCCAAGAGTCGGGCCTTATGAACACTGAAGCTTTCTTT. Its translation is CASSQESGLMNTEAFF.